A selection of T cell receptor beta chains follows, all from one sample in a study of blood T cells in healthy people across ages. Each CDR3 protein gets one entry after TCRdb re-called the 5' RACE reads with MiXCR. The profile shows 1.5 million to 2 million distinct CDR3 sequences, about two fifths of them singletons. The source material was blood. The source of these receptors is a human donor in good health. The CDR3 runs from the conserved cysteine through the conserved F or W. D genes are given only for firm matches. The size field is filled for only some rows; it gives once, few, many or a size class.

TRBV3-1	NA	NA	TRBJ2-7	TGTGCCAGCAGCCAAGGATTAGAAGGGTCCTACGAGCAGTACTTC	CASSQGLEGSYEQYF
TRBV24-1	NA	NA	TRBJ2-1	TGTGCCACCAGTGATACCAACAGGTTGGGGCAGTTCTTC	CATSDTNRLGQFF
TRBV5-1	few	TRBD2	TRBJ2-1	TGCGCCAGCAGCTTGGCCCTCCGGGGTGCGGGGGGGAACAATGAGCAGTTCTTC	CASSLALRGAGGNNEQFF
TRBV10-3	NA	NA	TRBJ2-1	TGTGCCATCAGTGAGAACCGGGACGGAGACAATGAGCAGTTCTTC	CAISENRDGDNEQFF
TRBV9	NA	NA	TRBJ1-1	TGTGCCAGCAGCGGGCAGGGAAGTGATAGCACTGAAGCTTTCTTT	CASSGQGSDSTEAFF
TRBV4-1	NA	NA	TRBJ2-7	TGCGCCAGCAGGCAGGACAGCACCTACGAGCAGTACTTC	CASRQDSTYEQYF
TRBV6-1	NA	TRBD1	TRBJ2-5	TGTGCCAGCAGTGAATCGACAGGGTTCGTAGAGACCCAGTACTTC	CASSESTGFVETQYF
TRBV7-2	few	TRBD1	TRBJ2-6	TGTGCCAGCGAGGGGAGCCGACAGGGTGCTGGGGCCAACGTCCTGACTTTC	CASEGSRQGAGANVLTF
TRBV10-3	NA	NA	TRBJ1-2	TGTACCATCAGTGAGTCTCGACAGGATGGTTGGTACACCTTC	CTISESRQDGWYTF
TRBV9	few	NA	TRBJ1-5	TGTGCCAGCAGCGTAGATCCGGGCAATCAGCCCCAGCATTTT	CASSVDPGNQPQHF
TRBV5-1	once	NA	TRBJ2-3	TGCGCCAGCAGCTTGTTCCGGGGGTCGGCAGATACGCAGTATTTT	CASSLFRGSADTQYF
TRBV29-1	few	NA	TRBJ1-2	TGCAGCGTTGACCGTTCTCGTGGGAACTATGGCTACACCTTC	CSVDRSRGNYGYTF
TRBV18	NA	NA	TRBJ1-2	TGTGCCAGCTCATCTCCCGGCGATAATAGAGGCTACACCTTC	CASSSPGDNRGYTF
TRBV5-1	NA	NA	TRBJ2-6	TGCGCCAGCAGCTTAAAACCCGAGGTGACCAACGTCCTGACTTTC	CASSLKPEVTNVLTF
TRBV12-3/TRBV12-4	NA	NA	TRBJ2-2	TGTGCCAGCAGTTTCCCCCCAGGGATGGTGACCGGGGAGCTGTTTTTT	CASSFPPGMVTGELFF
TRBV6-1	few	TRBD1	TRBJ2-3	TGTGCCAGCAGGAACAGGGGGGATACGCAGTATTTT	CASRNRGDTQYF
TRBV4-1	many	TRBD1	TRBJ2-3	TGCGCCAGCAGCCAGCCCAGACAGGGTATAAAGAATACGCAGTATTTT	CASSQPRQGIKNTQYF
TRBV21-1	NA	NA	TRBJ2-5	TGTGCCAGCAGCAAAGCGCTGGAGGTCCAAGGGACCCAGTACTTC	CASSKALEVQGTQYF
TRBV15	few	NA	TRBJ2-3	TGTGCCACCAGCAGAGATTCTAGGACACATACGCAGTATTTT	CATSRDSRTHTQYF
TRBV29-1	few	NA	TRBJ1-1	TGCAGCGTTGCTGCGGGGGCGGAAGCTTTCTTT	CSVAAGAEAFF
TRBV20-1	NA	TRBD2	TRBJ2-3	TGCAGTGCTAGCGGGGGGGCGTTTGTTAATGCGCAGTATTTT	CSASGGAFVNAQYF
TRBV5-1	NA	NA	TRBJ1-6	TGCGCCAGCAGCTTGTCCTCGGGAGAGTATTCACCCCTCCACTTT	CASSLSSGEYSPLHF
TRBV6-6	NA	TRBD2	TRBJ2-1	TGTGCCAGCACCTTGACTAGCGGGGCTGGTGAGCAGTTCTTC	CASTLTSGAGEQFF
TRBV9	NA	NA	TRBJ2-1	TGTGCCAGCAGCCCCCGGACAGAAAACAATGAGCAGTTCTTC	CASSPRTENNEQFF
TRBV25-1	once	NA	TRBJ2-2	TGTGCCAGCAGTACCAGGACGAACACCGGGGAGCTGTTTTTT	CASSTRTNTGELFF
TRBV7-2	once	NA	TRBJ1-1	TGTGCCAGCAGCGGTGATGGGACTGAAGCTTTCTTT	CASSGDGTEAFF
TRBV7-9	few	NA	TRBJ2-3	TGTGCCAGCAGCCGGAGGCCCTCTAGCACAGATACGCAGTATTTT	CASSRRPSSTDTQYF